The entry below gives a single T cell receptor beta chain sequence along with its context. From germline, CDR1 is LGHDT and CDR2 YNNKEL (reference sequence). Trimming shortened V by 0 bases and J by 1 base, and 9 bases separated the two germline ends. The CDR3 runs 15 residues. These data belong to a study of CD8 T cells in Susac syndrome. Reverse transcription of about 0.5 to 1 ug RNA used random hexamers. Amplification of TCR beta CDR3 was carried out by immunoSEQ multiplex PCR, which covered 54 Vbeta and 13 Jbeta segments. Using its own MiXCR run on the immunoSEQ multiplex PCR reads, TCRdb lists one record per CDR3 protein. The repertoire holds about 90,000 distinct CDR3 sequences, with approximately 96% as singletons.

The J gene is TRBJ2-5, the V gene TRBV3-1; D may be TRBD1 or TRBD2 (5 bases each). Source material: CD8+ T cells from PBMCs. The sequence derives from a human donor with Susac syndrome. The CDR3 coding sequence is TGTGCCAGCAGCCAAGAAGTGGGGACCCAAGAGACCCAGTACTTC. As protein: CASSQEVGTQETQYF.